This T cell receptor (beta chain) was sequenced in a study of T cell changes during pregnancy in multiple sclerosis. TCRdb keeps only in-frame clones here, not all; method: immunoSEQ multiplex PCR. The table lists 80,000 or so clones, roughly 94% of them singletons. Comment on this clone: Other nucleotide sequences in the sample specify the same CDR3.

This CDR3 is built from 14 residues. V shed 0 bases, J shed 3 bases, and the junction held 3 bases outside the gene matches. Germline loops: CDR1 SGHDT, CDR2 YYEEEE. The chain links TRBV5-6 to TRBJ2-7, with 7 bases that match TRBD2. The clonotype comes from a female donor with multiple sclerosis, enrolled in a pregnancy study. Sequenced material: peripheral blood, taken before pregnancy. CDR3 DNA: TGTGCCAGCAGCTTGGGGCTAGCGGTCTACGAGCAGTACTTC. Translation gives CASSLGLAVYEQYF.